The T cell receptor beta chain under discussion was sequenced for a study of T-cell memory formation after mild COVID-19. With 6 bases clipped from V and 5 bases from J, the junction kept 12 bases outside the gene matches. The CDR3 totals 15 residues. CDR1 and CDR2 from the germline V gene are LGHNT and FRNRAP. For this clonotype: Its antigen remains unknown.

Findings of the study overall: Later expanders leaned toward CD4+, whereas clones contracting from day 15 to 85 were balanced CD4/CD8. Contracting CD4+ clones lay largely in CM and EM, with CD8+ ones residing in EMRA. Cross-reactive memory apparently joined, as some responding clones appeared in pre-infection memory.

TCRdb used MiXCR to reprocess the 5' RACE reads, holding one entry per CDR3 protein. The sample lists about 420,000 distinct CDR3 sequences, roughly a quarter occurring once. This chain joins TRBV12-5 and TRBJ2-5; 7 nucleotides agree with TRBD1. The source is an adult woman who had mild COVID-19 (a few samples of this study predate the infection). Cell type and time point are not known. Sample: PBMCs or a T cell subset sorted from them (not recorded which). The CDR3: CASGGHTGVLETQYF. The CDR3 region has the DNA TGTGCTAGTGGGGGACATACAGGGGTTTTGGAGACCCAGTACTTC.